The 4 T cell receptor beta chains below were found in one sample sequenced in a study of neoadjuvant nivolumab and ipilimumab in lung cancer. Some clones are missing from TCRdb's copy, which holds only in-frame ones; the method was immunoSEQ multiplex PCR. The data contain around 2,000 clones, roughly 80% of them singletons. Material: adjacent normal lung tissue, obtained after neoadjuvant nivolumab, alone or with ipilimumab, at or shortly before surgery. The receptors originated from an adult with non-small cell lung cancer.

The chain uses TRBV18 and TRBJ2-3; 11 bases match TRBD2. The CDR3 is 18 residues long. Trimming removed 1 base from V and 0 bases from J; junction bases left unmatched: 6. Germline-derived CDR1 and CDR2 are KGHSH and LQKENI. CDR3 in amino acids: CASSPLQTSGTSTDTQYF. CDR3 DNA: TGTGCCAGCTCACCACTTCAGACTAGCGGGACTAGCACAGATACGCAGTATTTT. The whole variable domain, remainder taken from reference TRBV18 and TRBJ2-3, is NAGVMQNPRHLVRRRGQEARLRCSPMKGHSHVYWYRQLPEEGLKFMVYLQKENIIDESGMPKERFSAEFPKEGPSILRIQQVVRGDSAAYFCASSPLQTSGTSTDTQYFGPGTRLTVL.

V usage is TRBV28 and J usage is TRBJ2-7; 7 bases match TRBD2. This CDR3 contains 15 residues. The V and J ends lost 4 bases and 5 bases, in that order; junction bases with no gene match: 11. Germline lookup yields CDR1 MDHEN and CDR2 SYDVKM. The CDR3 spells CASSSSGLGLHEQYF. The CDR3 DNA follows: TGTGCCAGCAGTTCTAGCGGTCTTGGGCTCCACGAGCAGTACTTC.

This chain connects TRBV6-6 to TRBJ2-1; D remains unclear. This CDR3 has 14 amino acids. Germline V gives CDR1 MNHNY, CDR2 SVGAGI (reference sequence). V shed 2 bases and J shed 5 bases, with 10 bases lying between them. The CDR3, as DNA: TGTGCCAGCAGTTACCCGGCAACCCACAATGAGCAGTTCTTC. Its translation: CASSYPATHNEQFF.

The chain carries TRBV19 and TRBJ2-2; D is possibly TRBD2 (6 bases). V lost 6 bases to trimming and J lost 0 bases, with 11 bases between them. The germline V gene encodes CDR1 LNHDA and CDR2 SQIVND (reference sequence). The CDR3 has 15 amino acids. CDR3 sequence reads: CASRGLLANTGELFF. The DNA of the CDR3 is TGTGCCAGTAGGGGACTCCTCGCGAACACCGGGGAGCTGTTTTTT.